A single sample gave rise to the 14 T cell receptor beta chains below, sequenced in a study of cytomegalovirus exposure and HLA in healthy donors. PCR involved 60 Vbeta and 13 Jbeta primers. Profiled with immunoSEQ multiplex PCR; TCRdb holds only in-frame clones, not every one. The sample shows 160,000 or so clones, approximately 82% of them seen only once. Sequenced material: PBMCs. Receptors were obtained from a male donor in good health and CMV-seropositive.

This clone was observed a few times. V usage is TRBV4-3 and J usage is TRBJ1-3; 8 nucleotides line up with TRBD1. The germline CDR1 and CDR2 sequences are LGHNA and YSLEER. The CDR3 is 17 amino acids. Trimming at V came to 1 base and at J to 0 bases, leaving 5 bases not matched to a gene. The CDR3 DNA follows: TGCGCCAGCAGCCAAGCCTCCGGGACAGGCTCTGGAAACACCATATATTTT. Translation gives CASSQASGTGSGNTIYF.

This clone occurred a few times. The chain links TRBV27 to TRBJ2-7, with a tentative D call TRBD1 (6 bases). V lost 5 bases, J lost 1 base, and 6 bases lay in between. Germline CDR1 MNHEY, CDR2 SMNVEV (reference sequence). The CDR3 has 12 amino acids. Here the CDR3 DNA reads TGTGCCAGCAGTACAGGGTCCTACGAGCAGTACTTC. Protein sequence: CASSTGSYEQYF.

The rearrangement links TRBV6-1 to TRBJ1-2; TRBD1 matches 8 bases. J was trimmed by 6 bases and V by 6 bases; bases with no gene match: 12. The CDR3 is made up of 15 amino acids. Germline V gene sequence: CDR1 MNHNS, CDR2 SASEGT. The CDR3 DNA is TGTGCCAGCAGACTGGACAGGGTTGTCCAAGATGGCTACACCTTC. Translated: CASRLDRVVQDGYTF.

This clone was detected once. The chain uses TRBV9 and TRBJ1-1; D is uncertain. The CDR3 is 14 residues long. The germline V gene encodes CDR1 SGDLS and CDR2 YYNGEE. The V end was cut by 2 bases, the J end by 0 bases, with 8 bases between. CDR3 residues: CASSVEEVNTEAFF. The CDR3 bases are TGTGCCAGCAGCGTCGAGGAGGTGAACACTGAAGCTTTCTTT.

The J gene is TRBJ1-2, the V gene TRBV30; possible D gene TRBD1, 6 bases. Trimming cost V 2 bases and J 3 bases, with 13 bases left between them. The CDR3 is made up of 14 amino acids. CDR1 and CDR2 from the germline V gene are GTSNPN and SVGIG (reference sequence). The CDR3 sequence is CAWSFDRMDYGYTF. The CDR3 region has the DNA TGTGCCTGGAGTTTCGACAGGATGGACTATGGCTACACCTTC.

This clone was seen once. This chain links TRBV28 with TRBJ2-7; the D gene is possibly TRBD1 (5 bases). The V and J ends lost 2 bases and 0 bases respectively, with 11 bases between them. Germline assignment: CDR1 MDHEN and CDR2 SYDVKM. CDR3 length: 15 residues. CDR3 protein: CASSLGAFSSYEQYF. DNA for the CDR3: TGTGCCAGCAGTTTAGGGGCCTTCAGCTCCTACGAGCAGTACTTC.

The table lists this clone with a count of one. The chain links TRBV18 to TRBJ2-2, with 9 bases that match TRBD1. Germline values: CDR1 KGHSH, CDR2 LQKENI. This CDR3 contains 16 residues. Losses at the gene ends were 2 bases for V and 3 bases for J; bases not matched to a gene: 4. The CDR3: CASSPLGQGDTGELFF. CDR3 sequence (DNA): TGTGCCAGCTCACCATTGGGACAGGGAGACACCGGGGAGCTGTTTTTT.

The chain has TRBV4-3 and TRBJ2-1; perhaps TRBD2 as D (7 bases). This CDR3 has 15 residues. Germline CDR1 reads LGHNA; CDR2 reads YSLEER. Trimming removed 0 bases at V and 6 bases at J, with 12 bases between. The CDR3 DNA reads TGCGCCAGCAGCCAAGATTTGCGGGGGCCCAATGAGCAGTTCTTC. This gives the protein CASSQDLRGPNEQFF.

Only a few counts were recorded for this clone. This rearrangement joins TRBV7-8 to TRBJ2-5; TRBD2 might be the D (5 bases). Between the trimmed V and J ends, which lost 0 bases and 4 bases, there was a span of 12 bases. The CDR3 is made up of 15 amino acids. Germline V gene lookup returns CDR1 SGHVS and CDR2 FQNEAQ. In nucleotides, the CDR3 is TGTGCCAGCAGCTTAGCGGTGCGGGTCGGAGAGACCCAGTACTTC. It specifies CASSLAVRVGETQYF. The full variable domain, rest sourced from reference TRBV7-8 and TRBJ2-5, is GAGVSQSPRYKVAKRGQDVALRCDPISGHVSLFWYQQALGQGPEFLTYFQNEAQLDKSGLPSDRFFAERPEGSVSTLKIQRTQQEDSAVYLCASSLAVRVGETQYFGPGTRLLVL.

This clone is a singleton in its sample. The chain joins TRBV10-3 to TRBJ2-1; TRBD1 aligns across 7 bases. The CDR3 sequence is 13 residues long. Trimming cost V 2 bases and J 15 bases; bases outside gene matches: 10. Germline V gene sequence: CDR1 ENHRY, CDR2 SYGVKD. The CDR3 region is CAISENGQALGFF. CDR3 DNA: TGTGCCATCAGTGAGAATGGACAGGCCTTGGGGTTCTTC.

The chain has TRBV6-5 and TRBJ2-5; weak D call: TRBD1 (6 bases). With the DNA end fitting TRBJ2-7 better, the J assignment may be wrong. CDR1 and CDR2 (germline): MNHEY, SVGAGI. The CDR3 extends over 15 amino acids. The CDR3 protein is CASSYSGHLSYEQYF. CDR3 DNA sequence: TGTGCCAGCAGTTACTCGGGACACTTAAGCTACGAGCAGTACTTC.

This chain joins TRBV6-6 and TRBJ1-2; D call uncertain. The germline gives CDR1 MNHNY, CDR2 SVGAGI (reference sequence). The CDR3 covers 15 residues. Trimming removed 6 bases from V and 2 bases from J, with 16 bases in between. CDR3 sequence: CASSLLSPMNYGYTF. CDR3 in DNA: TGTGCCAGCAGCTTGCTATCTCCGATGAACTATGGCTACACCTTC.

The chain uses TRBV7-9 and TRBJ1-3, with D perhaps matching TRBD1 (5 bases). Germline CDR1 SEHNR, CDR2 FQNEAQ (reference sequence). There are 15 residues in the CDR3. The ends were cut back, 6 bases at V and 4 bases at J, with 16 bases in the middle. CDR3 in DNA: TGTGCCAGCAGAAATACAGGAACTGCGGGAAACACCATATATTTT. Its protein product is CASRNTGTAGNTIYF. Looking up the rest from reference TRBV7-9 and TRBJ1-3 gives the full variable domain: DTGVSQNPRHKITKRGQNVTFRCDPISEHNRLYWYRQTLGQGPEFLTYFQNEAQLEKSRLLSDRFSAERPKGSFSTLEIQRTEQGDSAMYLCASRNTGTAGNTIYFGEGSWLTVV.

The V and J genes are TRBV4-1 and TRBJ2-7; tentative D call: TRBD1 (5 bases). The CDR3 runs 19 residues. V was pared by 0 bases and J by 3 bases, with 24 bases between. CDR1 MGHRA and CDR2 YSYEKL come from the germline V gene. The CDR3 is CASSQEGLGEISLDYEQYF. The CDR3 DNA sequence: TGCGCCAGCAGCCAAGAAGGGTTAGGGGAAATTTCTTTAGACTACGAGCAGTACTTC.